The 5 T cell receptor beta chains below all came from one sample that was sequenced in a study of graft-versus-host responses after intestinal transplantation. Libraries were prepared by immunoSEQ multiplex PCR; TCRdb keeps only in-frame clonotypes and omits some of them. The repertoire has about 100,000 clones, 91% of them found once; the top ten carry about 0.18%. These receptors lack a known antigen. The sequenced sample was unstimulated CD4+ T cells sorted from spleen or lymph node cells, obtained before transplant. The receptors come from a human donor who was the organ donor for an intestinal transplant.

The chain recombines TRBV5-1 with TRBJ1-6, with 10 bases matching TRBD1. The CDR3 consists of 15 residues. V trimming: 4 bases; J trimming: 5 bases; junction bases outside the gene matches: 3. Germline CDR1 and CDR2: SGHRS and YFSETQ. For the CDR3, the DNA is TGCGCCAGCAGCCCCGGGACAGGGGATAATTCACCCCTCCACTTT. The encoded protein is CASSPGTGDNSPLHF.

The chain carries TRBV6-5 and TRBJ1-5; the D is unclear. Germline loops: CDR1 MNHEY, CDR2 SVGAGI. This CDR3 is built from 14 residues. The ends were cut back, 0 bases at V and 1 base at J, with 4 bases in the middle. The CDR3 DNA reads as TGTGCCAGCAGTTACTCCGGGAGCAATCAGCCCCAGCATTTT. Translated, it gives CASSYSGSNQPQHF.

This clone was seen more than once but under ten times. The genes are TRBV9 and TRBJ1-4, with unresolved D. Between the trimmed V and J ends, which lost 3 bases and 5 bases, there was a span of 11 bases. Germline V CDR1 and CDR2: SGDLS, YYNGEE. The CDR3 totals 14 residues. The CDR3 reads CASSAGIVNEKLFF. CDR3 DNA sequence: TGTGCCAGCAGCGCGGGGATAGTAAATGAAAAACTGTTTTTT.

The chain recombines TRBV6-6 with TRBJ1-1; possibly TRBD1 for D (6 bases). V lost 6 bases and J 4 bases, leaving 12 bases between the germline ends. The CDR3 extends over 13 amino acids. Germline loops: CDR1 MNHNY, CDR2 SVGAGI (reference sequence). The CDR3 protein is CASSALGGTEAFF. The CDR3 DNA is TGTGCCAGCAGCGCGCTAGGGGGCACTGAAGCTTTCTTT.

Turning to this clone: Other nucleotide sequences from this sample produce the same CDR3. This chain's CDR3 is CASSPRQGEQPQHF. The DNA of the CDR3 is TGTGCCAGCTCACCACGGCAGGGGGAACAGCCCCAGCATTTT. The J gene is TRBJ1-5, the V gene TRBV18; 7 bases map to TRBD1. The V and J ends lost 1 base and 7 bases, in that order; junction bases with no gene match: 4. The CDR3 runs to 14 residues. Germline-derived CDR1 and CDR2 are KGHSH and LQKENI.